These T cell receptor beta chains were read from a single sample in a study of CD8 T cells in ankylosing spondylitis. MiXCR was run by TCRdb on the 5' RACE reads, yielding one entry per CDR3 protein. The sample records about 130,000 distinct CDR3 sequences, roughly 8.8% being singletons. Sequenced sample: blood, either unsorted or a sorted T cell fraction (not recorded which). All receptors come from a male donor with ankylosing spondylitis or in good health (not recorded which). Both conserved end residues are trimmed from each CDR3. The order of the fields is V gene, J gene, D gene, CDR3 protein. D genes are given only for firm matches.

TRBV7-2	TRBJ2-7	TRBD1	ASRSRGTRPYEQY
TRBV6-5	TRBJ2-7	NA	ASSTSSYEQY
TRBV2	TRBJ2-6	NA	ASSGGRGANGLT
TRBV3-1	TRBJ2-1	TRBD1	ASSQGTGGYNEQF
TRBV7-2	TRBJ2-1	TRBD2	ASSPRSLAGGSNEQF
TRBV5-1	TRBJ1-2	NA	ASSFGRDNYGYT
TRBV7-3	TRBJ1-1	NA	ASSQSGNTEAF
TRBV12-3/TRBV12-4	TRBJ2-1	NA	ASSPSGTNYNEQF
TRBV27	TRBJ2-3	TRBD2	ASSRGLATMDTQY
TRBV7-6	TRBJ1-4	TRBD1	ASSLEQGVEKLF
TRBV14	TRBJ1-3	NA	ASSQGANSGNTIY
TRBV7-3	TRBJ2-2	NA	ASSLTGPNTGELF